This T cell receptor beta chain was found in a study of blood T cell repertoires in COVID-19. Trimming at V came to 3 bases and at J to 6 bases, leaving 5 bases not matched to a gene. The CDR3 sequence is 13 residues long. Germline V CDR1 and CDR2: DFQATT, SNEGSKA (reference sequence). Assay: immunoSEQ multiplex PCR; the TCRdb copy retains only in-frame clones and omits some. The sample contains about 460,000 clones, roughly nine tenths of which appear only once. This TCR derives from a woman in her sixties who had recovered from COVID-19. V gene TRBV20-1 combines with J gene TRBJ1-1; 9 bases agree with TRBD1. The sequenced material came from PBMCs or T cells enriched from blood (not recorded which). CDR3 amino acids: CSASDRGAAEAFF. In DNA, the CDR3 is TGCAGTGCTAGTGACAGGGGGGCGGCTGAAGCTTTCTTT.